This T cell receptor (beta chain) was profiled in a study of T cell changes during pregnancy in multiple sclerosis (dated by TCRdb to about 2019). Background on the whole study: Changes in the T cell repertoire over the course of pregnancy were examined in this study in women with multiple sclerosis.

The library was built by means of the immunoSEQ multiplex PCR assay. TCRdb mirrors the immuneACCESS table, restricted to in-frame sequences. Some clones are absent from its copies; in checked studies, under half trace to an unresolved V gene, and the reason for the others is unknown. In all, the sample holds about 83,000 clones, and nearly 95% of those were seen once. The ten biggest clones cover roughly 1.1% of the sample. The germline V end is reduced by 4 bases and the J end by 11 bases; junction bases left unmatched: 7. CDR1 LNHDA and CDR2 SQIVND are derived from the germline V gene (reference sequence). The CDR3 sequence holds 13 residues, the cysteine and phenylalanine included. Here the CDR3 DNA is all that survives: 39 bases in frame from base 1. About this clone: The target of this receptor is not known. Base qualities were left out, and no much larger clone turns up one base away.

Recombination connected TRBV19 to TRBJ1-2, with 10 bases aligning to TRBD1. The source material was peripheral blood, sampled in the second trimester of pregnancy. This receptor was taken from a female donor with multiple sclerosis, enrolled in a pregnancy study. The CDR3 has the sequence CASSSGTGDLYTF. The bases read TGTGCCAGTAGTAGCGGGACAGGGGACTTATACACCTTC. Where the CDR3 stops, the reference TRBV19 and TRBJ1-2 genes take over; the full variable domain is DGGITQSPKYLFRKEGQNVTLSCEQNLNHDAMYWYRQDPGQGLRLIYYSQIVNDFQKGDIAEGYSVSREKKESFPLTVTSAQKNPTAFYLCASSSGTGDLYTFGSGTRLTVV.